The 22 T cell receptor beta chains below all came from one sample that was sequenced in a study of T-cell memory formation after mild COVID-19. TCRdb called the 5' RACE reads again in MiXCR, with one record for every CDR3 protein. Of about 200,000 distinct CDR3 sequences listed, around 9.5% are singletons. The sample was PBMCs or a T cell subset sorted from them (not recorded which). These TCRs come from a man aged 18 to 30 who had mild COVID-19 (a few samples of this study predate the infection). Cell type and time point are not known.

At least ten counts were recorded for this clonotype. The chain links TRBV4-2 to TRBJ2-1; D is possibly TRBD1 (5 bases). V gave up 2 bases and J gave up 3 bases, with 11 bases separating them. The germline CDR1 and CDR2 sequences are LGHNA and YNFKEQ. The CDR3 extends over 15 amino acids. CDR3 in DNA: TGTGCCAGCAGCCAATTGAGACAGTACTACAATGAGCAGTTCTTC. Its protein product is CASSQLRQYYNEQFF.

This clonotype was seen many times. The chain has TRBV7-2 and TRBJ2-3; D is uncertain. Germline V gene lookup returns CDR1 SGHTA and CDR2 FQGNSA. The CDR3 is 13 amino acids. The V end was cut by 1 base, the J end by 6 bases, with 8 bases between. The CDR3 nucleotides are TGTGCCAGCAGCTTAGGGGCAGGTGATACGCAGTATTTT. Amino acid sequence: CASSLGAGDTQYF.

This clonotype was picked up a small number of times. The CDR3 loop is CASSPDRGVEQYV. In DNA form, the CDR3 reads TGCGCCAGCAGCCCGGACAGGGGGGTCGAGCAGTACGTC. The genes are TRBV5-1 and TRBJ2-7; 10 bases match TRBD1. The length of the CDR3 is 13 residues. Losses at the gene ends were 4 bases for V and 6 bases for J; bases not matched to a gene: 4. The germline gives CDR1 SGHRS, CDR2 YFSETQ.

Concerning this clonotype: This clone may be a read error of a much larger clone one base away. The chain uses TRBV6-5 and TRBJ2-3; TRBD1 is a possible D gene (5 bases). Per germline, CDR1 MNHEY and CDR2 SVGAGI. This CDR3 has 13 residues. The CDR3, as DNA: TGTGCCAGCATCGGGTGGGGCACAGATACGCGGTATTTT. This gives the protein CASIGWGTDTRYF.

This chain connects TRBV12-3 or TRBV12-4 to TRBJ1-1, with a tentative D call TRBD1 (5 bases). Trimming stripped 7 bases from V and 2 bases from J, with 14 bases between. CDR3 length: 14 residues. The CDR3 loop is CASTIRGRNTEAFF. The CDR3 region has the DNA TGTGCCAGCACCATTCGGGGGAGAAACACTGAAGCTTTCTTT.

This clonotype appeared a few times. This rearrangement joins TRBV7-9 to TRBJ1-6, with D possibly matching TRBD1 (5 bases). The germline CDR1 and CDR2 sequences are SEHNR and FQNEAQ (reference sequence). CDR3 size: 12 residues. Trimming removed 3 bases at V and 9 bases at J, with 6 bases between. The DNA for the CDR3 is TGTGCCAGCAGCTTGGGGGTTTCACCCCTCCACTTT. Its translation is CASSLGVSPLHF.

The DNA for the CDR3 is TGCAGTGCTAGACTAGCTCCATACAATGAGCAGTTCTTC. This sequence encodes CSARLAPYNEQFF. The rearrangement links TRBV20-1 to TRBJ2-1; possibly TRBD2 for D (5 bases). The V gene's germline CDR1 is DFQATT and CDR2 SNEGSKA (reference sequence). The length of the CDR3 is 13 residues. Trimming stripped 2 bases from V and 4 bases from J, with 9 bases between.

The V and J genes are TRBV6-6 and TRBJ2-7; no definite D call. The CDR3 has 14 residues. Trimming took 2 bases from V and 2 from J, leaving 10 bases between them. Per germline, CDR1 MNHNY and CDR2 SVGAGI (reference sequence). For the CDR3, the DNA is TGTGCCAGCAGTTACAGTGGGAACACCTACGAGCAGTACGTC. The encoded protein is CASSYSGNTYEQYV.

The chain couples TRBV7-2 to TRBJ2-1, with a tentative D call TRBD2 (6 bases). The CDR3 extends over 17 amino acids. Per germline, CDR1 SGHTA and CDR2 FQGNSA. V was shortened by 7 bases and J by 4 bases, with 23 bases between the two germline ends. The CDR3 coding sequence is TGTGCCAGCACCCCCAGAGGAGGGAAGAATGTTTACAATGAGCAGTTCTTC. Translated, it gives CASTPRGGKNVYNEQFF.

V is TRBV9 and J is TRBJ2-1; 8 bases map to TRBD2. J lost 6 bases, V lost 0 bases, and 8 bases had no gene match. CDR3 length equals 16 residues. Germline lookup yields CDR1 SGDLS and CDR2 YYNGEE. This CDR3 reads CASSVASGGLGNEQFF. The CDR3 DNA follows: TGTGCCAGCAGCGTAGCTTCGGGGGGGCTCGGCAATGAGCAGTTCTTC.

Ten or more counts support this clonotype. The V call is TRBV7-2, the J call TRBJ2-1; D remains unclear. Trimming stripped 6 bases from V and 6 bases from J, with 18 bases between. Germline V lookup: CDR1 SGHTA, CDR2 FQGNSA. This CDR3 region has 15 residues. In DNA form, the CDR3 reads TGTGCCAGCAGACCGGCCCTAAGTGGAATCAATGAGCAGTTCTTC. Amino acids: CASRPALSGINEQFF.

This chain connects TRBV2 to TRBJ1-1; D gene uncertain. The CDR3 spans 13 residues. V was cut by 4 bases and J by 1 base, with 7 bases left in between. The germline V gene has CDR1 SNHLY and CDR2 FYNNEI. This CDR3 is CASSAGPNTEAFF. The CDR3 DNA is TGTGCCAGCAGTGCGGGCCCGAACACTGAAGCTTTCTTT.

This clonotype was found a few times. This chain joins TRBV6-2 or TRBV6-3 and TRBJ1-2; D call uncertain. CDR3 length: 15 amino acids. With 2 bases removed from V and 2 bases from J, the gap between germline ends came to 12 bases. Germline-derived CDR1 and CDR2 are MNHEY and SVGEGT. CDR3 DNA: TGTGCCAGCAGTTACGAGGGCAGGTTGAACTATGGCTACACCTTC. Translation gives CASSYEGRLNYGYTF.

In its sample, this clonotype was seen a few times. Its ends do not fully match the called genes, so a read error is possible. The V gene is TRBV15, the J gene TRBJ2-7; 8 bases match TRBD1. CDR1 LNHNV and CDR2 YYDKDF come from the germline V gene (reference sequence). The CDR3 runs to 13 residues. The CDR3, as DNA: TGTGCCACCAGCAGCGACGGACAGGGCGCTCCAGCCTTC. It encodes CATSSDGQGAPAF.

The chain joins TRBV27 to TRBJ2-5; 9 nucleotides agree with TRBD2. The CDR3 runs 16 residues. V lost 5 bases, J lost 5 bases, and 12 bases stayed unmatched. The V gene's germline CDR1 is MNHEY and CDR2 SMNVEV (reference sequence). Here the CDR3 reads CASSAQHAGGLETQYF. The DNA for the CDR3 is TGTGCCAGCAGTGCCCAGCATGCGGGGGGGCTTGAGACCCAGTACTTC.

The chain employs TRBV6-1 and TRBJ2-5, with a tentative D call TRBD2 (6 bases). There are 15 residues in the CDR3. Looked up from germline, CDR1 is MNHNS and CDR2 is SASEGT. The V end lost 6 bases, the J end lost 5 bases, and 19 bases lay between the germline ends. The CDR3 loop is CASRTQGGSWETQYF. The CDR3 DNA reads as TGTGCCAGCAGGACCCAGGGAGGTTCCTGGGAGACCCAGTACTTC.

The CDR3 loop is CASSPLGQGNSPLHF. The CDR3 DNA reads as TGTGCCAGCAGCCCCCTGGGACAGGGTAATTCACCCCTCCACTTT. This rearrangement joins TRBV6-5 to TRBJ1-6, with 9 bases identical to TRBD1. The length of the CDR3 is 15 residues. The V gene's germline CDR1 is MNHEY and CDR2 SVGAGI. Trimming removed 6 bases from V and 6 bases from J; junction bases left unmatched: 6.

This chain links TRBV5-6 with TRBJ1-6; D call uncertain. CDR3 length: 14 residues. CDR1 is SGHDT, CDR2 YYEEEE, per germline. Trimming removed 4 bases from V and 5 bases from J, with 10 bases in between. CDR3 sequence (DNA): TGTGCCAGCAGCACTACAAAACATAATTCACCCCTCCACTTT. Translation: CASSTTKHNSPLHF.

This clonotype has a count of ten or more. The V gene is TRBV9, the J gene TRBJ1-5; TRBD1 is a possible D gene (5 bases). Germline V gene lookup returns CDR1 SGDLS and CDR2 YYNGEE. Trimming removed 4 bases at V and 2 bases at J, with 19 bases between. The CDR3 has 17 residues. The CDR3 DNA reads as TGTGCCAGCAGCCAGTGGGGGAGAGGTCCCGGCAATCAGCCCCAGCATTTT. This sequence encodes CASSQWGRGPGNQPQHF.

This clonotype was seen only a few times. V and J are TRBV6-6 and TRBJ2-7; D call uncertain. The germline V gene encodes CDR1 MNHNY and CDR2 SVGAGI (reference sequence). There are 12 residues in the CDR3. Trimming cost V 4 bases and J 5 bases, with 9 bases left between them. CDR3 bases: TGTGCCAGCAGTTCCGCGACGAACGAGCAGTACTTC. This sequence encodes CASSSATNEQYF.

This clonotype was detected a few times. The chain recombines TRBV7-2 with TRBJ2-3; D is tentatively TRBD1 or TRBD2 (5 bases each). CDR3 size: 15 residues. Trimming shortened V by 1 base and J by 7 bases, and 15 bases separated the two germline ends. The V gene's germline CDR1 is SGHTA and CDR2 FQGNSA. As DNA, the CDR3 is TGTGCCAGCAGCTTAGAGGGGAGCACTCCCTATACGCAGTATTTT. It encodes CASSLEGSTPYTQYF.

This clonotype was detected only a few times. V usage is TRBV18 and J usage is TRBJ1-1; D ambiguous. CDR3 length equals 13 residues. With 6 bases removed from V and 1 base from J, the gap between germline ends came to 9 bases. Per the germline V gene, CDR1 is KGHSH and CDR2 is LQKENI. CDR3 DNA: TGTGCCAGCTCCGAGGACTCGAACACTGAAGCTTTCTTT. Amino acids: CASSEDSNTEAFF. The entire variable domain, with the rest obtained from reference TRBV18 and TRBJ1-1, is as follows: NAGVMQNPRHLVRRRGQEARLRCSPMKGHSHVYWYRQLPEEGLKFMVYLQKENIIDESGMPKERFSAEFPKEGPSILRIQQVVRGDSAAYFCASSEDSNTEAFFGQGTRLTVV.